One and the same sample provided the 16 T cell receptor beta chains below, sequenced in a study of blood T cells in healthy people across ages. With a J-beta primer mix and a sample-barcoded 5' primer, a second PCR ran 7 to 11 cycles. Using its own MiXCR run on the 5' RACE reads, TCRdb lists one record per CDR3 protein. Of 630,000 or so distinct CDR3 sequences listed, approximately 30% are singletons. The sequencing input was blood. The receptors were sampled from a woman aged 80 or older in good health.

At least ten counts were recorded for this clonotype. The chain is built from TRBV5-1 and TRBJ1-6, with 7 positions matching TRBD1. The germline V gene encodes CDR1 SGHRS and CDR2 YFSETQ. The CDR3 is 14 residues long. V shed 4 bases and J 6 bases; nucleotides not matched to a gene: 4. Here the CDR3 reads CASSRDSSNSPLHF. Written as DNA, the CDR3 is TGCGCCAGCAGCCGGGACAGTAGTAATTCACCCCTCCACTTT.

The chain has TRBV5-1 and TRBJ2-7, with D maybe TRBD1 (6 bases). The CDR3 extends over 13 amino acids. V lost 4 bases and J lost 7, with 15 bases in between. In germline, CDR1 is SGHRS, CDR2 YFSETQ. DNA of the CDR3: TGCGCCAGCAGCGGAAGACAGGTCCAGGAGCAGTACTTC. This gives the protein CASSGRQVQEQYF.

The table lists this clonotype with many counts. The genes are TRBV4-1 and TRBJ2-7, with D perhaps TRBD2 (7 bases). V lost 5 bases and J lost 1, with 21 bases in between. Germline CDR1 and CDR2: MGHRA and YSYEKL. The CDR3 contains 17 residues. CDR3 DNA: TGCGCCAGCAGCTTACGAGGGGGGGACGGGGGTTCCTACGAGCAGTACTTC. Protein: CASSLRGGDGGSYEQYF.

In the case of this clonotype: A read error may be the cause here, since a much bigger clone is one base away. This chain links TRBV5-4 with TRBJ2-7; 10 nucleotides align to TRBD2. This CDR3 comprises 13 residues. CDR1 and CDR2 from the germline V gene are SGHNT and YYREEE (reference sequence). Trimming at V came to 2 bases and at J to 8 bases, leaving 4 bases not matched to a gene. The CDR3 DNA reads as TGTGCCAGCAGCTTAGCGGGGGGGTTCAAGCAGTACTTC. It specifies CASSLAGGFKQYF.

This clonotype has only a few counts. The chain recombines TRBV27 with TRBJ2-4; maybe TRBD2 (6 bases). CDR1 and CDR2 (germline): MNHEY, SMNVEV (reference sequence). With 6 bases removed from V and 5 bases from J, the gap between germline ends came to 11 bases. The CDR3 runs 13 residues. In DNA, the CDR3 is TGTGCCAGCAGCTACGGAGGGCAAAACATTCAGTACTTC. This gives the protein CASSYGGQNIQYF.

The V and J genes are TRBV9 and TRBJ2-5, with 8 nucleotides matching TRBD2. The CDR3 has 13 amino acids. Germline loops: CDR1 SGDLS, CDR2 YYNGEE. Unmatched junction bases numbered 6, after V lost 7 bases and J lost 4 bases. CDR3 residues: CASGGGQRETQYF. The CDR3 DNA reads TGTGCCAGCGGCGGGGGGCAACGAGAGACCCAGTACTTC.

To note about this clonotype: With a much larger clone just one base away, this may be a read error. V is TRBV5-6 and J is TRBJ2-1; 12 nucleotides match TRBD2. Unmatched junction bases numbered 20, after V lost 3 bases and J lost 13 bases. CDR3 size: 18 residues. Germline assignment: CDR1 SGHDT and CDR2 YYEEEE. The CDR3 sequence: CASSSPVLAGGTQETQFF. CDR3 nucleotides: TGTGCCAGCAGCTCGCCGGTACTAGCGGGGGGTACACAAGAGACCCAGTTCTTC.

This clonotype was found many times. The chain links TRBV7-2 to TRBJ2-3, with D possibly matching TRBD2 (6 bases). The CDR3 consists of 14 residues. V gave up 5 bases and J gave up 1 base, with 10 bases separating them. The V gene's germline CDR1 is SGHTA and CDR2 FQGNSA. CDR3 amino acids: CASSRDLGTDTQYF. CDR3 nucleotides: TGTGCCAGCAGCCGGGACTTAGGCACAGATACGCAGTATTTT.

Of note for this clonotype: This may be a read error, as it is one base from a much larger clone. The V and J genes are TRBV20-1 and TRBJ2-1, with D perhaps matching TRBD2 (7 bases). The CDR3 runs to 15 residues. Germline values: CDR1 DFQATT, CDR2 SNEGSKA (reference sequence). This CDR3 is CSAGDGGAFYNEQFF. The CDR3, as DNA: TGCAGTGCTGGAGATGGGGGGGCATTTTACAATGAGCAGTTCTTC.

This clonotype was counted at least ten times. The J gene is TRBJ2-7, the V gene TRBV18; TRBD2 agrees at 10 bases. Trimming removed 3 bases from V and 4 bases from J; junction bases left unmatched: 9. The CDR3 length is 16 residues. Germline V lookup: CDR1 KGHSH, CDR2 LQKENI. The CDR3 protein is CASSPDPSGGMYEQYF. The CDR3 DNA reads as TGTGCCAGCTCACCCGATCCTAGCGGGGGAATGTACGAGCAGTACTTC.

V gene TRBV12-3 or TRBV12-4 combines with J gene TRBJ2-4; D gene uncertain. CDR3 length equals 12 residues. Trimming took off 6 bases at V and 13 bases at J, with 16 bases between the two ends. The chain's CDR3 is CASSGSRFEQYF. DNA of the CDR3: TGTGCCAGCAGCGGCAGCCGTTTTGAGCAGTACTTC.

This clonotype was detected a few times. The chain recombines TRBV27 with TRBJ1-5; 8 positions agree with TRBD1. Germline V gene sequence: CDR1 MNHEY, CDR2 SMNVEV (reference sequence). The trim removed 3 bases at V and 10 bases at J, leaving 5 bases unmatched. This CDR3 region has 13 residues. The CDR3 sequence is CASSFYDRGPQHF. The DNA for the CDR3 is TGTGCCAGCAGTTTCTACGACAGGGGACCCCAGCATTTT.

In this sample, this clonotype turned up a few times. This may come from a read error, since a much larger clone is one base off. V gene TRBV10-3 combines with J gene TRBJ2-5, with no clear D. Trimming shortened V by 6 bases and J by 2 bases, and 10 bases separated the two germline ends. The CDR3 is 13 residues long. The V gene's germline CDR1 is ENHRY and CDR2 SYGVKD. CDR3 DNA sequence: TGTGCCATCAGGGAAGGCGATCAAGAGACCCAGTACTTC. This translates into CAIREGDQETQYF.

This clonotype was detected many times. The chain combines TRBV4-2 with TRBJ2-5, with 16 bases identical to TRBD2. J lost 5 bases, V lost 1 base, and 7 bases had no gene match. Germline CDR1 and CDR2: LGHNA and YNFKEQ. The CDR3 contains 18 residues. CDR3 in DNA: TGTGCCAGCAGCCAAGTAGGGACTAGCGGGGGGGCACGGGAGACCCAGTACTTC. As protein: CASSQVGTSGGARETQYF.

This clonotype was detected a few times. This may stem from a read error, because a much larger clone lies one nucleotide away. This sequence joins TRBV28 and TRBJ1-5; D gene ambiguous. The CDR3 has 13 amino acids. Trimming left V 6 bases short and J 0 bases short, with 6 bases between. Germline V gene data show CDR1 as MDHEN and CDR2 as SYDVKM. The CDR3 region is CASRFNSNQPQHF. Here the CDR3 DNA reads TGTGCCAGCAGGTTTAATAGCAATCAGCCCCAGCATTTT.

This clonotype was counted at least ten times. This rearrangement joins TRBV3-1 to TRBJ2-7, with D uncertain. CDR3 length equals 13 residues. Trimming took 6 bases from V and 0 from J, leaving 9 bases between them. Germline-derived CDR1 and CDR2 are LGHDT and YNNKEL (reference sequence). CDR3 sequence: CASSGHTSYEQYF. The CDR3 DNA follows: TGTGCCAGCAGTGGCCACACCTCCTACGAGCAGTACTTC.